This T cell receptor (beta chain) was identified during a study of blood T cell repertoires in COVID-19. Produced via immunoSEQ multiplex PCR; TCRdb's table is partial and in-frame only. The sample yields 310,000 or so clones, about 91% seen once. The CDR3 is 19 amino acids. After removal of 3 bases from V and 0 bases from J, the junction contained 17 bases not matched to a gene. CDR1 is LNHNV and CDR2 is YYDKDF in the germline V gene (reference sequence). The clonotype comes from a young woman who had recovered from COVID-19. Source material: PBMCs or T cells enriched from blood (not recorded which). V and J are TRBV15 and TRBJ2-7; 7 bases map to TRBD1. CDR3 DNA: TGTGCCACCAGCAGTGAACAGGGGACCCTGTTATCAAGCTCCTACGAGCAGTACTTC. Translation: CATSSEQGTLLSSSYEQYF. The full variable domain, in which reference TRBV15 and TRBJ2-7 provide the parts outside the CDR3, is DAMVIQNPRYQVTQFGKPVTLSCSQTLNHNVMYWYQQKSSQAPKLLFHYYDKDFNNEADTPDNFQSRRPNTSFCFLDIRSPGLGDTAMYLCATSSEQGTLLSSSYEQYFGPGTRLTVT.